Listed below are T cell receptor beta chains from one sample, sequenced in a study of shared clonotypes between healthy human individuals. Produced via immunoSEQ multiplex PCR; TCRdb's table is partial and in-frame only. The table has 550,000 to 650,000 clones, approximately 96% seen once. Sequencing was performed on naive CD8+ T cells sorted from blood. The receptors come from a woman aged 25 to 39 in good health. CDR3s include the opening cysteine and the closing phenylalanine or tryptophan. The D gene is left open where the match is weak. Expanded clones are given a class, and other clones once, few, many or no size at all.

j_call,clone_size,d_call,v_call,cdr3_aa,cdr3_nt
TRBJ2-1,.,TRBD2,TRBV28,CASSTGTSGPNEQFF,TGTGCCAGCAGTACCGGGACTAGCGGGCCAAATGAGCAGTTCTTC
TRBJ2-7,.,.,TRBV4-1,CASSHRQGLPYEQYF,TGCGCCAGCAGCCACCGACAGGGACTCCCCTACGAGCAGTACTTC
TRBJ2-7,few,.,TRBV28,CASSARYEQYF,TGTGCCAGCAGTGCCCGCTACGAGCAGTACTTC
TRBJ2-2,.,.,TRBV4-1,CASSHSDRSNTGELFF,TGCGCCAGCAGCCATTCCGACAGATCGAACACCGGGGAGCTGTTTTTT
TRBJ2-3,.,TRBD2,TRBV9,CASSVGVSGSSDTQYF,TGTGCCAGCAGCGTAGGGGTTAGCGGGAGCTCAGATACGCAGTATTTT
TRBJ2-3,.,TRBD2,TRBV4-1,CASSQETSGPDETQYF,TGCGCCAGCAGCCAAGAGACTAGCGGGCCCGACGAGACGCAGTATTTT
TRBJ1-1,.,.,TRBV7-9,CASSLALGDTEAFF,TGTGCCAGCAGCTTAGCTCTGGGGGACACTGAAGCTTTCTTT
TRBJ1-1,.,TRBD1,TRBV7-9,CASRTGGSVTEAFF,TGTGCCAGCAGGACAGGGGGCAGTGTCACTGAAGCTTTCTTT
TRBJ1-1,.,.,TRBV7-9,CASSPGPLEAFF,TGTGCCAGCAGCCCGGGACCGCTTGAAGCTTTCTTT
TRBJ2-2,.,.,TRBV30,CAWSNFEESNTGELFF,TGTGCCTGGAGTAACTTTGAGGAAAGCAACACCGGGGAGCTGTTTTTT
TRBJ2-4,few,.,TRBV1,CTSSPRTGVKNIQYF,TGCACCAGCAGCCCAAGGACGGGAGTGAAAAACATTCAGTACTTC
TRBJ2-7,few,.,TRBV28,CASSLFPGREQYF,TGTGCCAGCAGTTTATTCCCGGGCCGCGAGCAGTACTTC
TRBJ2-5,.,.,TRBV28,CASSGHGQETQYF,TGTGCCAGCAGTGGCCATGGACAAGAGACCCAGTACTTC
TRBJ1-4,.,.,TRBV13,CASSFLGAGGVEKLFF,TGTGCCAGCAGCTTTTTGGGGGCAGGAGGGGTTGAAAAACTGTTTTTT
TRBJ1-2,.,.,TRBV28,CASSFDSSYGYTF,TGTGCCAGCAGTTTTGACAGCAGCTATGGCTACACCTTC
TRBJ2-2,.,TRBD2,TRBV5-1,CASSGGLAGNTGELFF,TGCGCCAGCAGCGGGGGACTAGCGGGCAACACCGGGGAGCTGTTTTTT
TRBJ2-3,.,.,TRBV19,CASSMIATASTDTQYF,TGTGCCAGTAGTATGATAGCTACGGCTAGCACAGATACGCAGTATTTT
TRBJ2-7,.,.,TRBV10-3,CAISDPGTQSSYEQYF,TGTGCCATCAGTGACCCCGGGACCCAAAGCTCCTACGAGCAGTACTTC
TRBJ2-6,.,.,TRBV27,CASSLLRSGANVLTF,TGTGCCAGCAGTTTATTAAGATCTGGGGCCAACGTCCTGACTTTC
TRBJ1-5,.,.,TRBV6-5,CASSYSNSNQPQHF,TGTGCCAGCAGTTACTCGAATAGCAATCAGCCCCAGCATTTT
TRBJ1-1,.,.,TRBV5-1,CASSFGAEAFF,TGCGCCAGCAGCTTTGGGGCCGAAGCTTTCTTT
TRBJ2-6,.,.,TRBV21-1,CASSHFTGANVLTF,TGTGCCAGCAGCCACTTCACCGGGGCCAACGTCCTGACTTTC
TRBJ2-1,.,.,TRBV9,CASSGWDNEQFF,TGTGCCAGCAGCGGATGGGACAATGAGCAGTTCTTC
TRBJ1-1,.,TRBD1,TRBV4-1,CASSHDPQGARTEAFF,TGCGCCAGCAGCCACGACCCACAGGGGGCGAGGACTGAAGCTTTCTTT
TRBJ2-7,.,.,TRBV29-1,CSAQDSEQYF,TGCAGCGCCCAGGATAGTGAGCAGTACTTC
TRBJ2-7,.,.,TRBV6-6,CASSSGVLTYEQYF,TGTGCCAGCTCCTCGGGAGTCCTAACCTACGAGCAGTACTTC
TRBJ2-1,.,TRBD1,TRBV15,CATSRDPWDRGMLNEQFF,TGTGCCACCAGCAGAGACCCGTGGGACAGGGGTATGTTAAATGAGCAGTTCTTC
TRBJ2-5,.,.,TRBV9,CASSVSAGQPQETQYF,TGTGCCAGCAGCGTATCGGCTGGGCAGCCCCAAGAGACCCAGTACTTC
TRBJ2-2,.,.,TRBV2,CASRWTVANTGELFF,TGTGCCAGCAGGTGGACGGTCGCGAACACCGGGGAGCTGTTTTTT